The 28 T cell receptor beta chains below were found in one sample sequenced in a study of cytomegalovirus exposure and HLA in healthy donors. TCRdb's copy holds only in-frame clones and misses some; the assay was immunoSEQ multiplex PCR. The sample consists of about 120,000 clones, about 90% of them appearing once. The source material was PBMCs. The receptor set was obtained from a woman aged 18-29 years in good health and CMV-seronegative.

The chain carries TRBV4-3 and TRBJ1-5; possible D gene TRBD1, 5 bases. The V end lost 0 bases, the J end lost 3 bases, and 15 bases lay between the germline ends. Germline loops: CDR1 LGHNA, CDR2 YSLEER. The CDR3 length is 17 residues. The CDR3 sequence: CASSQDAPGEYNQPQHF. In DNA, the CDR3 is TGCGCCAGCAGCCAAGATGCCCCGGGGGAGTACAATCAGCCCCAGCATTTT.

The chain carries TRBV5-6 and TRBJ2-7, with no clear D. Germline V CDR1 and CDR2: SGHDT, YYEEEE. This CDR3 contains 13 residues. Deletions cut 3 bases from V and 4 bases from J, with 11 bases between. CDR3 nucleotides: TGTGCCAGCAGCTCCACGGTTTCGTACGAGCAGTACTTC. It translates to CASSSTVSYEQYF.

The chain links TRBV16 to TRBJ2-7; the D gene is possibly TRBD1 (6 bases). Germline loops: CDR1 KGHSY, CDR2 FQNENV. This CDR3 is 14 amino acids long. Trimming cost V 7 bases and J 0 bases, with 13 bases left between them. The CDR3 region has the DNA TGTGCCAGCAACCATGACAGGAGCTCCTACGAGCAGTACTTC. Encoded protein: CASNHDRSSYEQYF.

The chain uses TRBV5-1 and TRBJ2-2; TRBD2 agrees at 11 bases. This CDR3 comprises 17 residues. The ends lost 3 bases at V and 2 bases at J; junction bases unmatched: 6. CDR1 and CDR2 from the germline V gene are SGHRS and YFSETQ. The CDR3 sequence: CASSSGLAALNTGELFF. CDR3 nucleotide sequence: TGCGCCAGCAGCTCGGGACTAGCGGCATTAAACACCGGGGAGCTGTTTTTT.

V and J are TRBV5-1 and TRBJ2-7; perhaps TRBD2 as D (6 bases). CDR3 length equals 14 residues. Between the trimmed V and J ends, which lost 6 bases and 3 bases, there was a span of 16 bases. Germline-derived CDR1 and CDR2 are SGHRS and YFSETQ. CDR3 bases: TGCGCCAGCAACTCGGGGGAGAGATTCTACGAGCAGTACTTC. Translated, it gives CASNSGERFYEQYF.

The rearrangement joins TRBV6-1 to TRBJ1-5, with D unresolved. Germline V gives CDR1 MNHNS, CDR2 SASEGT. This CDR3 has 15 amino acids. V lost 3 bases and J 0 bases, leaving 9 bases between the germline ends. Here the CDR3 DNA reads TGTGCCAGCAGTGATTCAGGATATAGCAATCAGCCCCAGCATTTT. Translating it yields CASSDSGYSNQPQHF.

The rearrangement uses TRBV10-3 and TRBJ1-3, with TRBD1 matching 9 bases. This CDR3 comprises 19 residues. Germline trimming cut 3 bases from V and 0 bases from J; bases unmatched to any gene: 12. CDR1 and CDR2 from the germline V gene are ENHRY and SYGVKD. The CDR3 DNA sequence: TGTGCCATCAGTGATATACCCGGGACAGGGATCAGCTCTGGAAACACCATATATTTT. Its translation: CAISDIPGTGISSGNTIYF.

The J gene is TRBJ1-2, the V gene TRBV30, with no clear D. Germline lookup yields CDR1 GTSNPN and CDR2 SVGIG (reference sequence). CDR3 length equals 13 residues. V lost 0 bases and J 8 bases, leaving 13 bases between the germline ends. The CDR3 spells CAWSVPETRGYTF. CDR3 DNA: TGTGCCTGGAGTGTACCCGAGACACGCGGCTACACCTTC.

The chain couples TRBV5-8 to TRBJ1-2, with D hard to call. V gave up 4 bases and J gave up 7 bases, with 20 bases separating them. Germline V gene lookup returns CDR1 SGHTS and CDR2 YDEGEE. The CDR3 is 15 amino acids. CDR3 protein: CASSLDLSGPGGYTF. For the CDR3, the DNA is TGTGCCAGCAGCCTGGACTTAAGTGGGCCCGGTGGCTACACCTTC.

This clone has only a few counts. The V gene is TRBV14, the J gene TRBJ1-1; D is unresolved. The germline gives CDR1 SGHDN, CDR2 FVKESK. The CDR3 sequence is 13 residues long. Between the trimmed V and J ends, which lost 4 bases and 4 bases, there was a span of 10 bases. The CDR3 bases are TGTGCCAGCAGCCTGACGAGCGCCACTGAAGCTTTCTTT. This gives the protein CASSLTSATEAFF.

The V and J genes are TRBV5-1 and TRBJ2-1, with 9 bases that match TRBD2. CDR1 SGHRS and CDR2 YFSETQ come from the germline V gene. V lost 0 bases, J lost 6 bases, and 7 bases stayed unmatched. The CDR3 runs 16 residues. In DNA form, the CDR3 reads TGCGCCAGCAGCTTGGGAAGTAGCGGGGGTCTCAATGAGCAGTTCTTC. It translates to CASSLGSSGGLNEQFF.

The J gene is TRBJ2-7, the V gene TRBV5-4; 9 positions agree with TRBD2. Germline CDR1 SGHNT, CDR2 YYREEE (reference sequence). Losses at the gene ends were 5 bases for V and 2 bases for J; bases not matched to a gene: 8. CDR3 length equals 15 residues. CDR3 coding DNA: TGTGCCAGCAGGGCCGGGACTAGCCTCACCTACGAGCAGTACTTC. It translates to CASRAGTSLTYEQYF.

The chain links TRBV30 to TRBJ1-5; 10 bases match TRBD1. The CDR3 length is 14 residues. The germline V gene has CDR1 GTSNPN and CDR2 SVGIG (reference sequence). V trimming: 2 bases; J trimming: 4 bases; junction bases outside the gene matches: 2. CDR3 protein: CAWSRDRGNQPQHF. The CDR3 coding sequence is TGTGCCTGGAGTAGGGACAGGGGAAATCAGCCCCAGCATTTT.

The V call is TRBV4-2, the J call TRBJ1-2; D call uncertain. This CDR3 is built from 16 residues. Germline V lookup: CDR1 LGHNA, CDR2 YNFKEQ. V lost 0 bases to trimming and J lost 7 bases, with 18 bases between them. Here the CDR3 DNA reads TGTGCCAGCAGCCAAGATCTAGGCAGACGCTTGGGTGGCTACACCTTC. Translating it yields CASSQDLGRRLGGYTF.

The V call is TRBV10-3, the J call TRBJ2-2; TRBD2 might be the D (6 bases). V was pared by 10 bases and J by 7 bases, with 16 bases between. There are 13 residues in the CDR3. Germline V gene lookup returns CDR1 ENHRY and CDR2 SYGVKD. The DNA of the CDR3 is TGTGCCACCCAGGCGGAGGGAGGCGGGGAGCTGTTTTTT. It yields the protein CATQAEGGGELFF.

Only one count was recorded for this clone. The V and J genes are TRBV6-4 and TRBJ2-1; TRBD2 aligns across 9 bases. The CDR3 contains 15 residues. Germline assignment: CDR1 MRHNA and CDR2 SNTAGT. Unmatched junction bases numbered 6, after V lost 5 bases and J lost 4 bases. CDR3 amino acids: CASSPTSGQYNEQFF. The CDR3, as DNA: TGTGCCAGCAGTCCGACTAGCGGACAGTACAATGAGCAGTTCTTC.

V and J are TRBV7-9 and TRBJ1-2; no clear D. Germline CDR1 is SEHNR and CDR2 is FQNEAQ (reference sequence). Trimming took off 0 bases at V and 7 bases at J, with 12 bases between the two ends. The CDR3 is 14 amino acids. The CDR3 loop reads CASSLASEVSGYTF. The CDR3 DNA reads as TGTGCCAGCAGCTTAGCGTCGGAGGTTAGTGGCTACACCTTC.

This clone appeared once. The chain joins TRBV5-4 to TRBJ2-7, with 7 bases identical to TRBD2. Germline values: CDR1 SGHNT, CDR2 YYREEE (reference sequence). The V and J ends lost 3 bases and 6 bases, in that order; junction bases with no gene match: 9. The CDR3 totals 14 residues. This CDR3 reads CASSSGPGGGEQYF. The CDR3 nucleotides are TGTGCCAGCAGCTCAGGGCCAGGCGGGGGCGAGCAGTACTTC.

This chain joins TRBV19 and TRBJ1-1; D not certain. CDR3 size: 17 residues. The germline gives CDR1 LNHDA, CDR2 SQIVND (reference sequence). V was shortened by 1 base and J by 4 bases, with 19 bases between the two germline ends. CDR3 in amino acids: CASSIALLARRGTEAFF. CDR3 DNA: TGTGCCAGTAGTATAGCCCTTTTGGCCCGGAGAGGCACTGAAGCTTTCTTT.

This clone came up a few times. V usage is TRBV28 and J usage is TRBJ1-2; D not certain. The germline CDR1 and CDR2 sequences are MDHEN and SYDVKM. Trimming left V 9 bases short and J 1 base short, with 6 bases between. The CDR3 extends over 11 amino acids. CDR3 loop: CASRFNYGYTF. The CDR3, as DNA: TGTGCCAGTAGATTTAACTATGGCTACACCTTC.

This chain links TRBV11-1 with TRBJ2-7, with 9 bases fitting TRBD1. Germline values: CDR1 SGHAT, CDR2 FQDESV (reference sequence). After removal of 5 bases from V and 3 bases from J, the junction contained 8 bases not matched to a gene. The CDR3 covers 15 residues. The CDR3 loop reads CASSQMGQGRYEQYF. The CDR3, as DNA: TGTGCCAGCAGCCAGATGGGACAGGGTCGCTACGAGCAGTACTTC. Full variable domain (remainder filled in from reference TRBV11-1 and TRBJ2-7): EAEVAQSPRYKITEKSQAVAFWCDPISGHATLYWYRQILGQGPELLVQFQDESVVDDSQLPKDRFSAERLKGVDSTLKIQPAELGDSAMYLCASSQMGQGRYEQYFGPGTRLTVT.

The chain uses TRBV5-1 and TRBJ1-1; tentative D call: TRBD1 (5 bases). Germline values: CDR1 SGHRS, CDR2 YFSETQ. Trimming took off 3 bases at V and 3 bases at J, with 12 bases between the two ends. The CDR3 is made up of 14 amino acids. CDR3 nucleotide sequence: TGCGCCAGCAGCTCCCAGGGTGGGGACACTGAAGCTTTCTTT. It translates to CASSSQGGDTEAFF.

This clone occurred a few times. This chain uses TRBV19 with TRBJ1-6; D not resolved. With 5 bases removed from V and 7 bases from J, the gap between germline ends came to 12 bases. Germline CDR1 reads LNHDA; CDR2 reads SQIVND (reference sequence). The CDR3 runs to 14 residues. CDR3 in DNA: TGTGCCAGTAGTGCCCCGGGGAGGAATTCACCCCTCCACTTT. This encodes CASSAPGRNSPLHF.

The count of this clone is one. This chain connects TRBV11-2 to TRBJ2-7; D gene unclear. Germline loops: CDR1 SGHAT, CDR2 FQNNGV. Trimming removed 4 bases at V and 6 bases at J, with 22 bases between. The CDR3 spans 16 residues. CDR3 coding DNA: TGTGCCAGCAGCTCCCCGAGAGTGGCCCGACGAGGCGAGCAGTACTTC. It encodes CASSSPRVARRGEQYF.

The chain joins TRBV27 to TRBJ2-7; D unresolved. The CDR3 runs to 14 residues. Trimming took off 0 bases at V and 2 bases at J, with 8 bases between the two ends. Germline-derived CDR1 and CDR2 are MNHEY and SMNVEV (reference sequence). CDR3 DNA: TGTGCCAGCAGTTTATCCCGAGCACCCTACGAGCAGTACTTC. Protein: CASSLSRAPYEQYF.

V usage is TRBV6-1 and J usage is TRBJ2-7; TRBD1 matches at 10 bases. The CDR3 runs 16 residues. With V trimmed by 2 bases and J by 5 bases, 9 bases remained unmatched. Germline CDR1 is MNHNS and CDR2 is SASEGT. CDR3 in DNA: TGTGCCAGCAGTGAAACGGAGAGGACAGGGGGGGACGAGCAGTACTTC. Residues: CASSETERTGGDEQYF.

V gene TRBV4-1 combines with J gene TRBJ2-3; 8 nucleotides match TRBD2. The J segment lost 0 bases and the V segment lost 0 bases, leaving 8 bases of the junction unmatched. This CDR3 has 18 amino acids. CDR1 and CDR2 from the germline V gene are MGHRA and YSYEKL. The CDR3 region has the DNA TGCGCCAGCAGCCAAGACCCGATAGCGGGGACTAGCACAGATACGCAGTATTTT. Protein sequence: CASSQDPIAGTSTDTQYF.

The chain is built from TRBV4-3 and TRBJ2-7; 8 nucleotides align to TRBD1. There are 14 residues in the CDR3. Losses at the gene ends were 4 bases for V and 3 bases for J; bases not matched to a gene: 5. Germline CDR1 reads LGHNA; CDR2 reads YSLEER. The CDR3 coding sequence is TGCGCCAGCAGCCCACGACAGGGGTTCTACGAGCAGTACTTC. Residues: CASSPRQGFYEQYF.